Described below is a single T cell receptor (beta chain) sequence and its context. Its antigen is as yet unknown. The CDR3 runs 15 residues. The V segment lost 6 bases and the J segment 4 bases; nucleotides outside the gene matches: 8. The germline V gene has CDR1 MNHEY and CDR2 SVGEGT. The data are from a study of response to subunit inactivated influenza vaccine. Using its own MiXCR run on the RT-PCR reads, TCRdb lists one record per CDR3 protein. The repertoire holds 630,000 or so distinct CDR3 sequences, with around a sixth as singletons. Regarding the study as a whole: With each seasonal influenza vaccination, the authors suggested, few new T cells are recruited.

The sample consisted of PBMCs from blood, taken less than 13 days after vaccination. The chain combines TRBV6-2 or TRBV6-3 with TRBJ2-1; TRBD2 matches 8 bases. This clonotype was sampled from a man aged 45-60 years who received an inactivated influenza vaccine. This CDR3 is CASSRAGEPYNEQFF. DNA for the CDR3: TGTGCCAGCAGCCGAGCGGGAGAGCCGTACAATGAGCAGTTCTTC.